Listed below are T cell receptor beta chains from one sample, sequenced in a study of blood T cell repertoires in COVID-19. Data came from immunoSEQ multiplex PCR; TCRdb stores just in-frame clones and leaves some out. The repertoire holds about 78,000 clones, with under 80% as singletons. The sample taken for sequencing was peripheral blood. Receptor source: a human donor in a cohort sampled during active COVID-19. Both conserved end residues are part of each CDR3. Fields, in order: D gene, J gene, clone size, V gene, CDR3 protein, CDR3 DNA. A D gene is named only where the DNA matches it firmly. The size entry is marked missing in some rows and otherwise reads once, few, many or a size class.

>TRBD1|TRBJ1-2|NA|TRBV7-3
CASSTGQGANGYTF
TGTGCCAGCAGCACGGGACAGGGGGCGAATGGCTACACCTTC
>TRBD1|TRBJ1-5|NA|TRBV19
CASSKGQGYQPQHF
TGTGCCAGTAGTAAGGGACAGGGCTATCAGCCCCAGCATTTT
>NA|TRBJ1-6|NA|TRBV5-1
CASSPQGDNSPLHF
TGCGCCAGCAGCCCACAGGGTGACAATTCACCCCTCCACTTT
>TRBD2|TRBJ2-7|NA|TRBV10-3
CAISEAGGSNEQYF
TGTGCCATCAGTGAGGCGGGGGGGTCCAACGAGCAGTACTTC
>NA|TRBJ2-1|few|TRBV19
CASRLREASSYNEQFF
TGTGCCAGTAGACTCCGAGAGGCGAGCTCCTACAATGAGCAGTTCTTC
>TRBD1|TRBJ2-7|NA|TRBV5-1
CASSLTGQGTYEQYF
TGCGCCAGCAGCTTGACTGGACAGGGGACCTACGAGCAGTACTTC
>NA|TRBJ1-5|once|TRBV5-1
CASSPSGFDQPQHF
TGCGCCAGCAGCCCCTCGGGTTTTGATCAGCCCCAGCATTTT
>NA|TRBJ1-1|few|TRBV7-9
CASSFYTGGTEAFF
TGTGCCAGCAGCTTCTACACGGGGGGCACTGAAGCTTTCTTT
>NA|TRBJ1-3|NA|TRBV5-1
CASSTSAQGNSGNTIYF
TGCGCCAGCAGCACGAGCGCACAGGGTAACTCTGGAAACACCATATATTTT
>TRBD1|TRBJ2-7|few|TRBV7-9
CASSPRSGQGGEQYF
TGTGCCAGCAGCCCGCGATCGGGACAGGGAGGCGAGCAGTACTTC
>NA|TRBJ1-5|NA|TRBV6-6
CASRPPGENQPQHF
TGTGCCAGCAGACCGCCGGGAGAAAATCAGCCCCAGCATTTT
>NA|TRBJ2-7|NA|TRBV2
CASKVRPANYEQYF
TGTGCCAGCAAGGTCAGGCCTGCGAACTACGAGCAGTACTTC
>TRBD1|TRBJ1-5|NA|TRBV10-2
CASSRTGGDNQPQHF
TGCGCCAGCAGTCGGACAGGGGGGGACAATCAGCCCCAGCATTTT
>TRBD2|TRBJ2-5|NA|TRBV7-9
CASSSASGGVWETQYF
TGTGCCAGCAGCTCGGCGAGCGGGGGGGTTTGGGAGACCCAGTACTTC
>NA|TRBJ2-7|once|TRBV6-5
CASSFARNSGLSEQYF
TGTGCCAGCAGTTTCGCCCGCAATAGCGGCCTTTCCGAGCAGTACTTC
>NA|TRBJ2-7|once|TRBV18
CASSPFRADNYEQYF
TGTGCCAGCTCACCTTTTCGAGCGGATAACTACGAGCAGTACTTC
>TRBD1|TRBJ1-4|NA|TRBV19
CASSFPGQRNEKLFF
TGTGCCAGTAGCTTTCCGGGACAGCGGAATGAAAAACTGTTTTTT
>TRBD1|TRBJ2-7|NA|TRBV5-1
CASSLARDRGFYEQYF
TGCGCCAGCAGCTTGGCTCGCGACAGGGGTTTCTACGAGCAGTACTTC
>TRBD2|TRBJ2-1|once|TRBV10-3
CAISEMRGGPDEQFF
TGTGCCATCAGTGAGATGCGGGGGGGCCCGGATGAGCAGTTCTTC
>TRBD2|TRBJ2-5|NA|TRBV7-9
CASSLALGGQETQYF
TGTGCCAGCAGCTTAGCGCTCGGGGGGCAAGAGACCCAGTACTTC
>TRBD2|TRBJ2-7|NA|TRBV28
CASSSAGGRDEQYF
TGTGCCAGCAGTTCAGCGGGGGGGCGGGACGAGCAGTACTTC
>TRBD1|TRBJ1-5|few|TRBV7-6
CASSSGQGAGGPQHF
TGTGCCAGCAGCTCGGGACAGGGGGCAGGGGGGCCCCAGCATTTT
>TRBD1|TRBJ1-6|NA|TRBV7-6
CASSLRDRGYSPLHF
TGTGCCAGCAGCCTGCGAGACAGGGGATACTCACCCCTCCACTTT
>NA|TRBJ2-7|NA|TRBV10-3
CAISEESRAGSSYEQYF
TGTGCCATCAGTGAAGAGTCAAGGGCGGGGTCGTCCTACGAGCAGTACTTC
>TRBD1|TRBJ2-3|NA|TRBV5-4
CASSRDQGATDTQYF
TGTGCCAGCAGCCGAGACCAGGGGGCAACAGATACGCAGTATTTT
>TRBD2|TRBJ2-1|NA|TRBV6-1
CASSEAGAGGPKNEQFF
TGTGCCAGCAGTGAAGCCGGAGCGGGGGGGCCGAAAAATGAGCAGTTCTTC
>NA|TRBJ2-1|NA|TRBV5-1
CASSSGFYNEQFF
TGCGCCAGCAGCTCGGGATTCTACAATGAGCAGTTCTTC
>TRBD2|TRBJ2-6|NA|TRBV5-1
CASSRLAGGPSSGANVLTF
TGCGCCAGCAGCCGACTAGCGGGGGGGCCGAGCTCTGGGGCCAACGTCCTGACTTTC
>TRBD1|TRBJ1-2|NA|TRBV28
CASSLSTGGDGYTF
TGTGCCAGCAGTTTATCCACAGGGGGCGATGGCTACACCTTC
>NA|TRBJ1-1|NA|TRBV19
CASSRSGRTEAFF
TGTGCCAGTAGTCGTTCAGGGCGGACTGAAGCTTTCTTT
>NA|TRBJ2-7|NA|TRBV5-1
CASRFGFGVGEQYF
TGCGCCAGCAGGTTTGGTTTCGGGGTCGGCGAGCAGTACTTC
>NA|TRBJ2-2|NA|TRBV19
CASSIKGVGGELFF
TGTGCCAGTAGTATCAAAGGGGTTGGCGGGGAGCTGTTTTTT
>NA|TRBJ2-7|NA|TRBV27
CASSLGGNEQYF
TGTGCCAGCAGTTTGGGGGGTAACGAGCAGTACTTC
>NA|TRBJ2-7|NA|TRBV9
CASSPRGGQGGLHEQYF
TGTGCCAGCAGCCCCCGGGGCGGGCAGGGGGGCCTCCACGAGCAGTACTTC
>NA|TRBJ1-5|NA|TRBV19
CASSSDGGNQPQHF
TGTGCCAGTAGTTCTGACGGGGGGAATCAGCCCCAGCATTTT
>TRBD1|TRBJ2-7|NA|TRBV6-5
CASSWGTGTYEQYF
TGTGCCAGCAGCTGGGGGACAGGTACCTACGAGCAGTACTTC
>NA|TRBJ1-1|few|TRBV28
CASRVGPRNTEAFF
TGTGCCAGCAGGGTTGGGCCCCGGAACACTGAAGCTTTCTTT
>NA|TRBJ2-2|few|TRBV27
CASSFHPGELFF
TGTGCCAGCAGTTTTCATCCCGGGGAGCTGTTTTTT
>NA|TRBJ2-2|NA|TRBV2
CASRWRAGTGELFF
TGTGCCAGCAGGTGGCGGGCCGGCACCGGGGAGCTGTTTTTT
>NA|TRBJ2-7|NA|TRBV11-2
CASSLERGYEQYF
TGTGCCAGCAGCTTGGAACGGGGCTACGAGCAGTACTTC
>NA|TRBJ2-7|once|TRBV12-2
CASRLVREGGEQYF
TGTGCAAGTCGCTTAGTGCGGGAGGGAGGCGAGCAGTACTTC
>NA|TRBJ1-1|NA|TRBV3-1/TRBV3-2
CASSQYITQGSVAFF
TGTGCCAGCAGCCAATATATTACGCAGGGGAGCGTAGCTTTCTTT
>TRBD1|TRBJ1-6|NA|TRBV30
CAWSVGRGDSPLHF
TGTGCCTGGAGTGTGGGCAGGGGGGATTCACCCCTCCACTTT
>NA|TRBJ1-4|few|TRBV28
CASSPMGGGREKLFF
TGTGCCAGCAGCCCGATGGGCGGGGGTAGGGAAAAACTGTTTTTT
>NA|TRBJ1-2|NA|TRBV29-1
CSVETDREGRHGYTF
TGCAGCGTTGAAACCGACCGTGAGGGCAGGCATGGCTACACCTTC
>TRBD1|TRBJ2-7|NA|TRBV9
CASSELGTGTYEQYF
TGTGCCAGCAGCGAGCTGGGGACAGGGACGTACGAGCAGTACTTC
>NA|TRBJ1-3|NA|TRBV19
CASSAATGNTIYF
TGTGCCAGTAGCGCCGCGACTGGAAACACCATATATTTT